This is a list of T cell receptor beta chains from one sample in a study of cytomegalovirus exposure and HLA in healthy donors. TCRdb's table, derived via immunoSEQ multiplex PCR, lists solely in-frame clones and lacks some. The ten top clones account for 2.7%, within a sample of roughly 70,000 clones. Sequenced: PBMCs. The receptors derive from a man aged 35 to 55 in good health and CMV-seronegative. Both conserved end residues are part of each CDR3. The D gene is left open where the match is weak. Clone size is shown for a subset of rows, as once, few, many or a class of expanded clone.

v_call: TRBV9
clone_size: NA
d_call: NA
j_call: TRBJ1-1
cdr3_aa: CASSPHVNTEAFF
cdr3_nt: TGTGCCAGCAGCCCACATGTGAACACTGAAGCTTTCTTT

v_call: TRBV7-2
clone_size: NA
d_call: NA
j_call: TRBJ2-7
cdr3_aa: CASSLEAGYGYEQYF
cdr3_nt: TGTGCCAGCAGCTTAGAGGCAGGGTATGGGTACGAGCAGTACTTC

v_call: TRBV7-9
clone_size: NA
d_call: TRBD1
j_call: TRBJ2-7
cdr3_aa: CASSWVTQGAYEQYF
cdr3_nt: TGTGCCAGCAGCTGGGTTACACAGGGGGCGTACGAGCAGTACTTC

v_call: TRBV2
clone_size: NA
d_call: NA
j_call: TRBJ1-5
cdr3_aa: CASSDDISSNQPQHF
cdr3_nt: TGTGCCAGCAGTGACGACATTTCTAGCAATCAGCCCCAGCATTTT

v_call: TRBV4-1
clone_size: NA
d_call: NA
j_call: TRBJ1-5
cdr3_aa: CASSPHPDRSHQPQHF
cdr3_nt: TGCGCCAGCAGCCCCCACCCCGACAGAAGTCATCAGCCCCAGCATTTT

v_call: TRBV18
clone_size: NA
d_call: NA
j_call: TRBJ1-2
cdr3_aa: CASSQGGGYTF
cdr3_nt: TGTGCCAGCTCACAGGGCGGGGGCTACACCTTC

v_call: TRBV6-5
clone_size: NA
d_call: TRBD2
j_call: TRBJ2-1
cdr3_aa: CASSYGAGGPDEQFF
cdr3_nt: TGTGCCAGCAGTTACGGGGCGGGGGGGCCGGATGAGCAGTTCTTC

v_call: TRBV6-5
clone_size: NA
d_call: TRBD1
j_call: TRBJ1-5
cdr3_aa: CASSLGTARQPQHF
cdr3_nt: TGTGCCAGCAGTCTCGGGACAGCTCGCCAGCCCCAGCATTTT

v_call: TRBV10-3
clone_size: NA
d_call: NA
j_call: TRBJ1-1
cdr3_aa: CAISDSIRGSNTEAFF
cdr3_nt: TGTGCCATCAGTGATAGTATACGGGGGAGTAACACTGAAGCTTTCTTT

v_call: TRBV6-6
clone_size: NA
d_call: NA
j_call: TRBJ1-1
cdr3_aa: CASSYSEGRAEAFF
cdr3_nt: TGTGCCAGCAGTTACTCAGAGGGCCGTGCTGAAGCTTTCTTT

v_call: TRBV9
clone_size: NA
d_call: NA
j_call: TRBJ2-7
cdr3_aa: CASSGSTAGATYEQYF
cdr3_nt: TGTGCCAGCAGCGGGTCTACGGCGGGGGCCACCTACGAGCAGTACTTC

v_call: TRBV28
clone_size: NA
d_call: TRBD2
j_call: TRBJ2-1
cdr3_aa: CASSGGGSGAYNEQFF
cdr3_nt: TGTGCCAGCAGTGGGGGAGGAAGCGGGGCGTACAATGAGCAGTTCTTC

v_call: TRBV25-1
clone_size: NA
d_call: TRBD2
j_call: TRBJ2-1
cdr3_aa: CASSHIAGVTDNEQFF
cdr3_nt: TGTGCCAGCAGTCACATAGCGGGGGTTACCGACAATGAGCAGTTCTTC

v_call: TRBV30
clone_size: NA
d_call: NA
j_call: TRBJ2-7
cdr3_aa: CAWRLTGTSYEQYF
cdr3_nt: TGTGCCTGGAGGCTCACAGGGACCTCCTACGAGCAGTACTTC

v_call: TRBV7-6
clone_size: NA
d_call: NA
j_call: TRBJ2-2
cdr3_aa: CASSLSSQTGELFF
cdr3_nt: TGTGCCAGCAGCTTATCTTCACAGACCGGGGAGCTGTTTTTT

v_call: TRBV9
clone_size: NA
d_call: TRBD2
j_call: TRBJ2-1
cdr3_aa: CASSPHRGSEQFF
cdr3_nt: TGTGCCAGCAGCCCCCACCGCGGGAGTGAGCAGTTCTTC

v_call: TRBV5-6
clone_size: NA
d_call: NA
j_call: TRBJ2-5
cdr3_aa: CASSLDPGQETQYF
cdr3_nt: TGTGCCAGCAGCTTGGATCCGGGGCAAGAGACCCAGTACTTC

v_call: TRBV7-7
clone_size: NA
d_call: NA
j_call: TRBJ2-1
cdr3_aa: CASSLDRGNEQFF
cdr3_nt: TGTGCTAGCAGCTTAGATCGGGGCAATGAGCAGTTCTTC

v_call: TRBV7-3
clone_size: NA
d_call: TRBD2
j_call: TRBJ2-3
cdr3_aa: CASSYLGGATDTQYF
cdr3_nt: TGTGCCAGCAGCTATCTCGGGGGGGCTACAGATACGCAGTATTTT

v_call: TRBV30
clone_size: NA
d_call: TRBD1
j_call: TRBJ1-2
cdr3_aa: CAWDRGPSGYTF
cdr3_nt: TGTGCCTGGGACAGGGGGCCCAGTGGCTACACCTTC

v_call: TRBV18
clone_size: NA
d_call: NA
j_call: TRBJ1-1
cdr3_aa: CASSLQGGTEAFF
cdr3_nt: TGTGCCAGCTCATTACAGGGCGGCACTGAAGCTTTCTTT

v_call: TRBV7-3
clone_size: NA
d_call: NA
j_call: TRBJ1-2
cdr3_aa: CASSTGPGGYGYTF
cdr3_nt: TGTGCCAGCAGTACCGGGCCCGGGGGCTATGGCTACACCTTC

v_call: TRBV7-6
clone_size: NA
d_call: TRBD2
j_call: TRBJ2-5
cdr3_aa: CASSLVSGALQETQYF
cdr3_nt: TGTGCCAGCAGCTTAGTTAGCGGGGCCTTACAAGAGACCCAGTACTTC

v_call: TRBV6-1
clone_size: NA
d_call: TRBD2
j_call: TRBJ2-2
cdr3_aa: CAGSGLAGAGELFF
cdr3_nt: TGTGCCGGCAGTGGCCTAGCGGGGGCCGGGGAGCTGTTTTTT

v_call: TRBV7-9
clone_size: NA
d_call: NA
j_call: TRBJ1-1
cdr3_aa: CASSHGEKNTEAFF
cdr3_nt: TGTGCCAGCAGCCACGGGGAGAAGAACACTGAAGCTTTCTTT

v_call: TRBV4-2
clone_size: NA
d_call: TRBD2
j_call: TRBJ2-2
cdr3_aa: CASSQERLAGTNTGELFF
cdr3_nt: TGTGCCAGCAGCCAAGAGCGGCTAGCGGGGACGAACACCGGGGAGCTGTTTTTT

v_call: TRBV4-1
clone_size: NA
d_call: TRBD2
j_call: TRBJ2-7
cdr3_aa: CASSQIAGGRYEQYF
cdr3_nt: TGCGCCAGCAGCCAAATAGCGGGGGGGCGTTACGAGCAGTACTTC

v_call: TRBV27
clone_size: NA
d_call: NA
j_call: TRBJ2-7
cdr3_aa: CASLGRQAPYEQYF
cdr3_nt: TGTGCCAGCCTTGGTCGGCAGGCGCCCTACGAGCAGTACTTC

v_call: TRBV29-1
clone_size: NA
d_call: TRBD2
j_call: TRBJ2-3
cdr3_aa: CSVPGGGADTQYF
cdr3_nt: TGCAGCGTGCCCGGCGGGGGGGCAGATACGCAGTATTTT

v_call: TRBV2
clone_size: NA
d_call: TRBD1
j_call: TRBJ2-5
cdr3_aa: CASSGTGFSETQYF
cdr3_nt: TGTGCCAGCAGCGGGACAGGGTTCAGCGAGACCCAGTACTTC

v_call: TRBV5-4
clone_size: NA
d_call: NA
j_call: TRBJ1-2
cdr3_aa: CASSLDWQGINTF
cdr3_nt: TGTGCCAGCAGCTTGGATTGGCAGGGAATAAACACCTTC

v_call: TRBV9
clone_size: NA
d_call: NA
j_call: TRBJ1-2
cdr3_aa: CASTRTGTTYNYGYTF
cdr3_nt: TGTGCCAGCACTCGGACCGGGACAACCTATAACTATGGCTACACCTTC

v_call: TRBV5-8
clone_size: large
d_call: NA
j_call: TRBJ1-1
cdr3_aa: CASSPTGWGTEAFF
cdr3_nt: TGTGCCAGCAGTCCGACAGGCTGGGGCACTGAAGCTTTCTTT

v_call: TRBV5-4
clone_size: NA
d_call: NA
j_call: TRBJ2-2
cdr3_aa: CASSLYRGASDTGELFF
cdr3_nt: TGTGCCAGCAGCTTGTATCGGGGGGCTAGCGACACCGGGGAGCTGTTTTTT

v_call: TRBV4-2
clone_size: NA
d_call: TRBD2
j_call: TRBJ2-1
cdr3_aa: CASSRPTSGVQNEQFF
cdr3_nt: TGTGCCAGCAGCCGACCGACTAGCGGGGTCCAAAATGAGCAGTTCTTC

v_call: TRBV5-1
clone_size: NA
d_call: TRBD2
j_call: TRBJ2-1
cdr3_aa: CASKIPGGVHEQFF
cdr3_nt: TGCGCCAGCAAAATCCCTGGGGGGGTTCATGAGCAGTTCTTC

v_call: TRBV5-3
clone_size: NA
d_call: TRBD2
j_call: TRBJ2-4
cdr3_aa: CAGEAGGRDIQYF
cdr3_nt: TGTGCCGGAGAAGCGGGGGGGCGAGACATTCAGTACTTC

v_call: TRBV2
clone_size: NA
d_call: NA
j_call: TRBJ1-1
cdr3_aa: CASSGWGGPTNTEAFF
cdr3_nt: TGTGCCAGCAGCGGGTGGGGGGGCCCCACGAACACTGAAGCTTTCTTT

v_call: TRBV30
clone_size: NA
d_call: TRBD1
j_call: TRBJ2-1
cdr3_aa: CAWSAGTGQFF
cdr3_nt: TGTGCCTGGAGTGCTGGGACAGGACAGTTCTTC

v_call: TRBV19
clone_size: NA
d_call: NA
j_call: TRBJ2-6
cdr3_aa: CASSEAGANVLTF
cdr3_nt: TGTGCCAGTTCGGAGGCTGGGGCCAACGTCCTGACTTTC

v_call: TRBV4-1
clone_size: NA
d_call: TRBD1
j_call: TRBJ1-2
cdr3_aa: CASSPRPGTGNYGYTF
cdr3_nt: TGCGCCAGCAGCCCGCGTCCCGGGACAGGGAACTATGGCTACACCTTC

v_call: TRBV30
clone_size: NA
d_call: NA
j_call: TRBJ1-1
cdr3_aa: CAWSRWRTVRNTEAFF
cdr3_nt: TGTGCCTGGAGCCGGTGGAGGACAGTTCGTAACACTGAAGCTTTCTTT

v_call: TRBV28
clone_size: NA
d_call: TRBD1
j_call: TRBJ2-2
cdr3_aa: CASSLGQGAYTGELFF
cdr3_nt: TGTGCCAGCAGCCTTGGACAGGGGGCATATACCGGGGAGCTGTTTTTT

v_call: TRBV15
clone_size: NA
d_call: NA
j_call: TRBJ1-4
cdr3_aa: CATSRDMLINEKLFF
cdr3_nt: TGTGCCACCAGCAGAGATATGTTAATAAATGAAAAACTGTTTTTT

v_call: TRBV6-1
clone_size: NA
d_call: TRBD1
j_call: TRBJ2-7
cdr3_aa: CASRGQGAIYEQYF
cdr3_nt: TGTGCCAGCAGGGGACAGGGGGCGATCTACGAGCAGTACTTC

v_call: TRBV4-2
clone_size: NA
d_call: TRBD2
j_call: TRBJ2-1
cdr3_aa: CASSQESSGMRNNEQFF
cdr3_nt: TGTGCCAGCAGCCAAGAGTCAAGCGGGATGAGGAACAATGAGCAGTTCTTC

v_call: TRBV7-6
clone_size: NA
d_call: TRBD1
j_call: TRBJ2-7
cdr3_aa: CASSPGQGGGHDYEQYF
cdr3_nt: TGTGCCAGCAGCCCCGGACAGGGAGGCGGTCATGACTACGAGCAGTACTTC

v_call: TRBV6-5
clone_size: NA
d_call: NA
j_call: TRBJ1-1
cdr3_aa: CASSYRDSTEAFF
cdr3_nt: TGTGCCAGCAGTTACCGGGATAGCACTGAAGCTTTCTTT

v_call: TRBV7-9
clone_size: NA
d_call: NA
j_call: TRBJ1-3
cdr3_aa: CASSLDQGLSGNTIYF
cdr3_nt: TGTGCCAGCAGCTTAGATCAGGGACTCTCTGGAAACACCATATATTTT

v_call: TRBV6-1
clone_size: medium-sized
d_call: TRBD2
j_call: TRBJ2-5
cdr3_aa: CASSDLAGGQETQYF
cdr3_nt: TGTGCCAGCAGTGATTTAGCGGGGGGGCAAGAGACCCAGTACTTC

v_call: TRBV30
clone_size: NA
d_call: TRBD1
j_call: TRBJ1-3
cdr3_aa: CAWSVRQGGNTIYF
cdr3_nt: TGTGCCTGGAGTGTACGACAGGGAGGAAACACCATATATTTT

v_call: TRBV7-7
clone_size: NA
d_call: NA
j_call: TRBJ2-2
cdr3_aa: CASSSGTAWTGELFF
cdr3_nt: TGTGCTAGCAGCTCCGGCACAGCCTGGACCGGGGAGCTGTTTTTT

v_call: TRBV4-1
clone_size: medium-sized
d_call: NA
j_call: TRBJ1-1
cdr3_aa: CASSQVTANEAFF
cdr3_nt: TGCGCCAGCAGCCAAGTGACAGCCAATGAAGCTTTCTTT

v_call: TRBV5-6
clone_size: NA
d_call: NA
j_call: TRBJ2-3
cdr3_aa: CASSRSEATLFTQYF
cdr3_nt: TGTGCCAGCAGCCGTTCGGAGGCGACTCTTTTTACGCAGTATTTT